This note documents a single TCR beta chain sequence. The antigen is unknown. Trimming took off 4 bases at V and 3 bases at J, with 10 bases between the two ends. This CDR3 contains 13 residues. Germline CDR1 SGDLS, CDR2 YYNGEE. This entry is derived from a study of graft-versus-host responses after intestinal transplantation. Clones were read by immunoSEQ multiplex PCR, and TCRdb kept only the in-frame ones, dropping some. The top ten clones hold about 18% of a sample with about 92,000 clones, roughly four fifths of them seen once. The rearrangement joins TRBV9 to TRBJ1-2; D uncertain. Sequences were derived from unstimulated CD8+ T cells sorted from spleen or lymph node cells, sampled before intestinal transplant. The receptor was derived from a human donor who received an intestinal transplant. The CDR3 sequence: CASSTARDYGYTF. The DNA for the CDR3 is TGTGCCAGCAGCACGGCGAGGGACTATGGCTACACCTTC.